This T cell receptor (beta chain) is drawn from a study of T cell changes during pregnancy in multiple sclerosis. This CDR3 spans 14 amino acids. The germline V and J ends were trimmed by 5 bases and 4 bases, with 9 bases remaining between them. Germline V gives CDR1 LNHDA, CDR2 SQIVND (reference sequence). Using immunoSEQ multiplex PCR, the repertoire was profiled, and TCRdb retains in-frame clones only, with some absent. The repertoire holds about 83,000 clones, 91% seen once, with approximately 3.3% in the top ten. The sample holds one count of this clone. This material consisted of PBMCs, taken in the first trimester of pregnancy. The clonotype was recovered from a female donor in good health, serving as a control in a pregnancy study. Some clones in this sample may be carry-over from other donors' samples. The chain links TRBV19 to TRBJ1-6; no firm D call. The CDR3: CASSLPGYNSPLHF. The CDR3, as DNA: TGTGCCAGTAGTTTGCCGGGATATAATTCACCCCTCCACTTT.